This TCR beta chain was documented in a study of T cells expressing NK-cell markers. CDR1 MDHEN and CDR2 SYDVKM come from the germline V gene. This CDR3 is built from 12 residues. TCR beta cDNA was made by 5'RACE template switching with UMIs. TCRdb reprocessed the 5' RACE reads; each CDR3 protein has one entry and no DNA is given. Its table records about 150,000 distinct CDR3 sequences. Input material: blood T cells: a sorted CD56 or NKG2C T cell subset, CD4+ or CD8+ T cells, or bulk PBMC T cells (not recorded which). This chain links TRBV28 with TRBJ2-1; the TCRdb D gene call, TRBD1, has no DNA to confirm it. The TCR sequence derives from a man aged 18 to 29 in good health. CDR3 sequence reads: CASSYRAYEQFF.